This T cell receptor beta chain was profiled in a study of T cells in Graves' hyperthyroidism and ophthalmopathy. The sample holds many counts of this clonotype. The germline gives CDR1 LNHDA, CDR2 SQIVND (reference sequence). CDR3 length: 16 residues. The trim removed 6 bases at V and 2 bases at J, leaving 13 bases unmatched. Diagnosis rested on symptoms, serum thyroxine and TRAb, thyroid ultrasound, and orbital computed tomography. TCR beta CDR3 region amplification was performed from RNA transcripts. When the TCR CDR3 underwent first-round RT-PCR, the HTBI primer set was used. TCRdb recomputed calls from the multiplex PCR reads with MiXCR, one row per CDR3 protein. The sample consists of around 520,000 distinct CDR3 sequences, over 13% of them appearing once.

The chain combines TRBV19 with TRBJ2-7; 7 nucleotides match TRBD2. The TCR was taken from a woman between 18 and 29 years old with Graves' hyperthyroidism. Sequencing was done on a sample of blood. The CDR3 region is CASRTTNRDYPYEQYF. The CDR3, as DNA: TGTGCCAGTAGGACCACCAACCGGGACTATCCCTACGAGCAGTACTTC.